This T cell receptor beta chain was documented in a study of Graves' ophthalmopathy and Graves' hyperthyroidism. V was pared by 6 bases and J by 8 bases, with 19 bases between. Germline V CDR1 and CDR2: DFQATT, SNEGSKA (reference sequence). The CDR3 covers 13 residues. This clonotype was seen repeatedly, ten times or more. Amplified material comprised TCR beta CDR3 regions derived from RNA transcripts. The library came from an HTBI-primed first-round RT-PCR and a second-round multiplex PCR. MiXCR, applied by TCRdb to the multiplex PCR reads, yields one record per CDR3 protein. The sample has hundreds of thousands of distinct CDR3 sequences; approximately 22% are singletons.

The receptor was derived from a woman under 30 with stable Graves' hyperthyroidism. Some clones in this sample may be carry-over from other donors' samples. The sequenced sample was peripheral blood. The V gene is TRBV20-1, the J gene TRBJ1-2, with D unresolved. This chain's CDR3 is CSAPLAGSYGYTF. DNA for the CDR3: TGCAGTGCCCCCTTGGCGGGAAGTTACGGCTACACCTTC.